The entry below describes one TCR beta chain. The data were taken from a study of T cells in Graves' hyperthyroidism and ophthalmopathy. The wider study: At initial diagnosis, before any treatment had begun, peripheral blood was obtained.

Enrolled ophthalmopathy patients presented with a Clinical Activity Score of at least 3, a NOSPECS grade of at least 4, and disease duration under 3 months. Trimming shortened V by 1 base and J by 0 bases, and 9 bases separated the two germline ends. The length of the CDR3 is 15 residues. Germline V gene sequence: CDR1 SEHNR, CDR2 FQNEAQ (reference sequence). RNA transcripts served as the template for amplifying TCR beta CDR3 regions. A set of HTBI primers served as the primers for a first-round RT-PCR of the TCR CDR3. TCRdb called the multiplex PCR reads again in MiXCR, with one record for every CDR3 protein. Of a few hundred thousand distinct CDR3 sequences listed, roughly 15% were seen once; the top ten hold about 20%.

Sequencing was performed on blood. This receptor was identified in a woman in her fifties or sixties with Graves' ophthalmopathy. The J gene is TRBJ1-1, the V gene TRBV7-9; perhaps TRBD1 as D (5 bases). The CDR3 sequence: CASSLVGGMNTEAFF. CDR3 bases: TGTGCCAGCAGCTTAGTTGGGGGAATGAACACTGAAGCTTTCTTT.